The clone carrying this T cell receptor beta chain came up many times. No antigen is known for it. Sequencing ends 3 residues short of the CDR3 end; the germline J gene provides the rest. This sample was included in a study of T cell clonality in common variable immunodeficiency. Points from the study as a whole: CVID subjects shared fewer TCRbeta clones than healthy controls did. CVID subjects showed higher TCRbeta clonality than healthy controls. Common variable immunodeficiency TCR beta sequences reportedly had fewer deletions and N-nucleotide insertions.

CDR1 LGHDT and CDR2 YNNKEL come from the germline V gene (reference sequence). The CDR3 is 15 residues long. V was pared by 1 base and J by 7 bases, with 16 bases between. This table comes from immunoSEQ multiplex PCR, and its TCRdb copy is limited to in-frame clones, with some not included. The repertoire consists of tens of thousands of clones, none detected only once. Material: peripheral blood mononuclear cells. This chain links TRBV3-1 (or the pseudogene TRBV3-2) with TRBJ2-5, with TRBD1 as a possible D gene (6 bases). The TCR originated in a person between 18 and 75 years old in good health. The part of the CDR3 DNA that was read is TGTGCCAGCAGCCAAGTCGCCCAGGGGCGGGTGACC. This gives the protein CASSQVAQGRVT. The entire CDR3 protein is CASSQVAQGRVTQYF.